Listed here are 15 T cell receptor beta chains from one sample, sequenced in a study of T cells in Graves' hyperthyroidism and ophthalmopathy. Regions amplified from RNA transcripts were the TCR beta CDR3 regions. Primed by the HTBI set, a first-round RT-PCR was run on the TCR CDR3. TCRdb analysed the multiplex PCR reads with MiXCR anew, one entry per CDR3 protein. Of about 340,000 distinct CDR3 sequences detected, roughly 20% appear once; the ten largest clones hold less than 65%. The sample consisted of blood. Receptors originate from a woman aged 45-65 years with Graves' hyperthyroidism.

Many counts were recorded for this clonotype. V gene TRBV18 combines with J gene TRBJ2-7; D not certain. The CDR3 runs 13 residues. The germline V gene encodes CDR1 KGHSH and CDR2 LQKENI. V lost 1 base and J 3 bases, leaving 7 bases between the germline ends. The CDR3 DNA sequence: TGTGCCAGCTCACCACTTGAAGACTACGAGCAGTACTTC. It codes for CASSPLEDYEQYF.

This clonotype was counted at least ten times. The chain links TRBV11-3 to TRBJ2-3; D is undetermined. Trimming removed 1 base from V and 4 bases from J, with 6 bases in between. The CDR3 length is 13 residues. CDR1 and CDR2 (germline): SGHNT, YENEEA. For the CDR3, the DNA is TGTGCCAGCAGCTTAGCCCCAGCAGATACGCAGTATTTT. Protein product: CASSLAPADTQYF.

This clonotype was seen at least ten times. V and J are TRBV7-9 and TRBJ2-7; D is unresolved. V lost 1 base and J lost 2, with 9 bases in between. Looked up from germline, CDR1 is SEHNR and CDR2 is FQNEAQ (reference sequence). CDR3 length: 14 residues. CDR3 DNA sequence: TGTGCCAGCAGCTTAGTTGGTAATACCTACGAGCAGTACGTC. This translates into CASSLVGNTYEQYV.

This clonotype was counted ten times or more. The V and J genes are TRBV27 and TRBJ1-1, with TRBD1 matching over 8 bases. Germline V gene lookup returns CDR1 MNHEY and CDR2 SMNVEV (reference sequence). This CDR3 spans 14 amino acids. The V and J ends lost 6 bases and 3 bases, in that order; junction bases with no gene match: 6. CDR3 DNA sequence: TGTGCCAGCAGCCAACAGGGGGGAGACACTGAAGCTTTCTTT. Its translation: CASSQQGGDTEAFF.

The chain uses TRBV2 and TRBJ2-1; 7 nucleotides align to TRBD2. From germline, CDR1 is SNHLY and CDR2 FYNNEI. The CDR3 totals 15 residues. V gave up 4 bases and J gave up 2 bases; unmatched junction bases: 5. CDR3 coding DNA: TGTGCCAGCAGTGTACCGCTAGCGGCCTACAATGAGCAGTTCTTC. It codes for CASSVPLAAYNEQFF.

The chain uses TRBV5-1 and TRBJ2-6; D remains ambiguous. CDR3 size: 14 residues. The germline V and J ends were trimmed by 6 bases and 1 base, with 8 bases remaining between them. The V gene's germline CDR1 is SGHRS and CDR2 YFSETQ. In DNA form, the CDR3 reads TGCGCCAGCACCTCAGAATCTGGGGCCAACGTCCTGACTTTC. Translation gives CASTSESGANVLTF.

The sample holds many counts of this clonotype. This sequence joins TRBV11-2 and TRBJ2-7; D ambiguous. Germline values: CDR1 SGHAT, CDR2 FQNNGV. With 4 bases removed from V and 2 bases from J, the gap between germline ends came to 9 bases. CDR3 length equals 13 residues. CDR3 amino acids: CASSSRPTYEQYV. The CDR3 DNA is TGTGCCAGCAGCTCCCGACCCACCTACGAGCAGTACGTC.

In this sample, this clonotype turned up many times. The chain is built from TRBV28 and TRBJ1-2; possible D gene TRBD1, 6 bases. This CDR3 is built from 15 residues. The V and J ends lost 11 bases and 4 bases respectively, with 23 bases between them. The germline V gene encodes CDR1 MDHEN and CDR2 SYDVKM. The CDR3 DNA sequence: TGTGCCCGACAGTCGCCGGGGGCAGTTAGCTATGGCTACACCTTC. It is translated as CARQSPGAVSYGYTF.

Ten or more counts support this clonotype. The chain employs TRBV11-2 and TRBJ2-2, with D possibly matching TRBD2 (6 bases). Germline CDR1 is SGHAT and CDR2 is FQNNGV. The CDR3 runs 16 residues. V was pared by 5 bases and J by 6 bases, with 19 bases between. The CDR3 bases are TGTGCCAGCAGCAAGACGGGACTGGAGAGTCCCGGGGAGCTGTTTTTT. As protein: CASSKTGLESPGELFF.

This clonotype turned up a few times. The CDR3 DNA reads TGTGCCAGCAGCCCCGGGGTCCCACAGACCCTCTATGGCTACACCTTC. This gives the protein CASSPGVPQTLYGYTF. V and J are TRBV7-8 and TRBJ1-2; D is unresolved. Germline-derived CDR1 and CDR2 are SGHVS and FQNEAQ. Trimming shortened V by 5 bases and J by 4 bases, and 20 bases separated the two germline ends. The length of the CDR3 is 16 residues.

In its sample, this clonotype was seen many times. This chain joins TRBV30 and TRBJ2-3; D gene unclear. Germline-derived CDR1 and CDR2 are GTSNPN and SVGIG (reference sequence). The CDR3 spans 14 residues. Trimming took off 1 base at V and 2 bases at J, with 10 bases between the two ends. The CDR3 spells CAWSAAGNTDTQYF. The CDR3 region has the DNA TGTGCCTGGAGTGCGGCAGGAAACACAGATACGCAGTATTTT.

This clonotype has ten or more counts. V usage is TRBV2 and J usage is TRBJ2-5; D not resolved. The length of the CDR3 is 15 residues. Trimming shortened V by 8 bases and J by 1 base, and 17 bases separated the two germline ends. Germline lookup yields CDR1 SNHLY and CDR2 FYNNEI. The CDR3 region is CASYGIVGSQETQYF. The CDR3 DNA is TGTGCCAGCTACGGCATAGTGGGGTCCCAAGAGACCCAGTACTTC.

In its sample, this clonotype was seen many times. The chain employs TRBV7-2 and TRBJ2-7; D gene unclear. Germline V CDR1 and CDR2: SGHTA, FQGNSA. V gave up 3 bases and J gave up 6 bases, with 15 bases separating them. This CDR3 comprises 14 residues. The CDR3 DNA follows: TGTGCCAGCAGCTTCTGGTCCGCGAGCAGCGAGCAGTACTTC. The encoded protein is CASSFWSASSEQYF.

CDR3 residues: CASSHWTSRAGETQYF. The CDR3 DNA follows: TGTGCCAGCAGCCATTGGACTTCTAGGGCGGGGGAGACCCAGTACTTC. The rearrangement links TRBV14 to TRBJ2-5; tentatively, D is TRBD2 (6 bases). The CDR3 covers 16 residues. With 3 bases removed from V and 5 bases from J, the gap between germline ends came to 19 bases. Germline V gene lookup returns CDR1 SGHDN and CDR2 FVKESK.

This chain links TRBV6-2 or TRBV6-3 with TRBJ2-7; the D gene is possibly TRBD2 (5 bases). CDR3 size: 15 residues. Germline values: CDR1 MNHEY, CDR2 SVGEGT. V was pared by 5 bases and J by 2 bases, with 16 bases between. Here the CDR3 DNA reads TGTGCCAGCAGTCCTCACGGGGAAGTCACCTACGAGCAGTACGTC. It is translated as CASSPHGEVTYEQYV.